Below are 20 T cell receptor beta chains sequenced from a single sample in a study of blood T cell repertoires in COVID-19. Clones were sequenced by immunoSEQ multiplex PCR, and TCRdb holds only the in-frame ones, with some missing. The top ten hold just over 2.5% of the sample, which has fewer than 300,000 clones, 80% to 95% seen once. Sequencing was performed on peripheral blood. The receptors shown here come from a person aged 18-35 years with COVID-19, enrolled during active disease.

This chain links TRBV28 with TRBJ1-6; D gene uncertain. Germline V gene lookup returns CDR1 MDHEN and CDR2 SYDVKM. This CDR3 contains 13 residues. V gave up 5 bases and J gave up 7 bases, with 9 bases separating them. The DNA for the CDR3 is TGTGCCAGCAGTATTACAGCAAATTCACCCCTCCACTTT. This sequence encodes CASSITANSPLHF. The entire variable domain, with the rest obtained from reference TRBV28 and TRBJ1-6, is as follows: DVKVTQSSRYLVKRTGEKVFLECVQDMDHENMFWYRQDPGLGLRLIYFSYDVKMKEKGDIPEGYSVSREKKERFSLILESASTNQTSMYLCASSITANSPLHFGNGTRLTVT.

V is TRBV5-1 and J is TRBJ2-5; D perhaps matches TRBD2 (5 bases). The CDR3 loop spans 14 amino acids. The germline gives CDR1 SGHRS, CDR2 YFSETQ. The V end was cut by 4 bases, the J end by 2 bases, with 12 bases between. CDR3 nucleotides: TGCGCCAGCAGCCGGTCGGCGGGTCAAGAGACCCAGTACTTC. It yields the protein CASSRSAGQETQYF. The whole variable domain, remainder taken from reference TRBV5-1 and TRBJ2-5, is KAGVTQTPRYLIKTRGQQVTLSCSPISGHRSVSWYQQTPGQGLQFLFEYFSETQRNKGNFPGRFSGRQFSNSRSEMNVSTLELGDSALYLCASSRSAGQETQYFGPGTRLLVL.

The chain uses TRBV19 and TRBJ2-3, with TRBD1 matching over 7 bases. With V trimmed by 7 bases and J by 2 bases, 12 bases remained unmatched. This CDR3 region has 16 residues. The germline gives CDR1 LNHDA, CDR2 SQIVND (reference sequence). In DNA form, the CDR3 reads TGTGCCAGTACCCCGGGACAGTTAGCCTACACAGATACGCAGTATTTT. This codes for CASTPGQLAYTDTQYF.

This chain uses TRBV9 with TRBJ2-2, with D possibly matching TRBD1 (6 bases). With 6 bases removed from V and 4 bases from J, the gap between germline ends came to 16 bases. The CDR3 extends over 15 amino acids. Germline lookup yields CDR1 SGDLS and CDR2 YYNGEE. CDR3 nucleotide sequence: TGTGCCAGCACCAGACAGGCCGCGGGCACCGGGGAGCTGTTTTTT. It is translated as CASTRQAAGTGELFF. Filled out from reference TRBV9 and TRBJ2-2, the complete variable domain reads DSGVTQTPKHLITATGQRVTLRCSPRSGDLSVYWYQQSLDQGLQFLIQYYNGEERAKGNILERFSAQQFPDLHSELNLSSLELGDSALYFCASTRQAAGTGELFFGEGSRLTVL.

This chain connects TRBV6-1 to TRBJ1-1; D is unclear. Germline CDR1 MNHNS, CDR2 SASEGT. V was clipped by 0 bases and J by 8 bases, with 16 bases between them. The CDR3 is 15 amino acids. CDR3 amino acids: CASSEAEPLPQEAFF. DNA of the CDR3: TGTGCCAGCAGTGAAGCAGAACCCCTGCCGCAGGAAGCTTTCTTT.

The chain has TRBV4-3 and TRBJ1-1, with TRBD1 as a possible D gene (5 bases). The V gene's germline CDR1 is LGHNA and CDR2 YSLEER. The CDR3 consists of 14 residues. Trimming cost V 1 base and J 0 bases, with 6 bases left between them. The CDR3 here is CASSQGQMNTEAFF. In DNA form, the CDR3 reads TGCGCCAGCAGCCAAGGACAGATGAACACTGAAGCTTTCTTT.

The rearrangement joins TRBV18 to TRBJ1-1, with D perhaps matching TRBD1 (5 bases). V lost 3 bases, J lost 3 bases, and 23 bases lay in between. Germline lookup yields CDR1 KGHSH and CDR2 LQKENI. This CDR3 comprises 18 residues. The chain's CDR3 is CASSPLPMEAAGDTEAFF. As DNA, the CDR3 is TGTGCCAGCTCACCCCTTCCTATGGAGGCCGCGGGGGACACTGAAGCTTTCTTT.

As regards this clone: This sample includes further DNA sequences coding for the same CDR3. The chain employs TRBV18 and TRBJ2-5; TRBD1 matches at 7 bases. V gave up 3 bases and J gave up 4 bases; unmatched junction bases: 2. Looked up from germline, CDR1 is KGHSH and CDR2 is LQKENI. This CDR3 is 13 amino acids long. The CDR3 loop reads CASSPYRGETQYF. The CDR3 DNA is TGTGCCAGCTCACCGTACAGGGGAGAGACCCAGTACTTC.

V and J are TRBV7-9 and TRBJ2-7, with a possible D match to TRBD1 (6 bases). Germline V gene lookup returns CDR1 SEHNR and CDR2 FQNEAQ (reference sequence). Deletions cut 4 bases from V and 4 bases from J, with 11 bases between. The CDR3 consists of 13 residues. The CDR3 spells CASSSRGRYEQYF. In nucleotides, the CDR3 is TGTGCCAGCAGCTCCAGGGGACGGTACGAGCAGTACTTC.

The genes are TRBV5-6 and TRBJ2-3, with 7 bases lining up with TRBD2. The germline CDR1 and CDR2 sequences are SGHDT and YYEEEE. V lost 0 bases to trimming and J lost 5 bases; unmatched junction nucleotides: 6. CDR3 length equals 15 residues. The CDR3, as DNA: TGTGCCAGCAGCTTGGGTGGCGGGAGCGGAGATACGCAGTATTTT. Encoded protein: CASSLGGGSGDTQYF.

The chain combines TRBV29-1 with TRBJ2-1; TRBD2 agrees at 10 bases. The CDR3 has 14 residues. CDR1 and CDR2 (germline): SQVTM, ANQGSEA. Trimming removed 7 bases from V and 8 bases from J; junction bases left unmatched: 11. As DNA, the CDR3 is TGCAGCGCCGGGACTAGCGACTCGAGCTATGAGCAGTTCTTC. Translation gives CSAGTSDSSYEQFF.

This chain links TRBV18 with TRBJ1-1; the match to TRBD1 covers 7 bases. After removal of 3 bases from V and 6 bases from J, the junction contained 10 bases not matched to a gene. CDR3 length: 15 amino acids. Per germline, CDR1 KGHSH and CDR2 LQKENI. CDR3 amino acids: CASSPVGQAGAEAFF. The CDR3 nucleotides read TGTGCCAGCTCACCGGTAGGACAGGCGGGCGCTGAAGCTTTCTTT.

The chain employs TRBV2 and TRBJ2-7, with 7 nucleotides matching TRBD1. Germline V gene data show CDR1 as SNHLY and CDR2 as FYNNEI. The CDR3 loop spans 13 amino acids. The junction had 6 bases not matched to a gene; V was cut back by 7 bases and J by 3 bases. In nucleotides, the CDR3 is TGTGCCAGCACGCATAACAGGGGCTACGAGCAGTACTTC. Its translation is CASTHNRGYEQYF.

The chain employs TRBV20-1 and TRBJ2-1; 8 bases fit TRBD1. The germline V gene encodes CDR1 DFQATT and CDR2 SNEGSKA (reference sequence). CDR3 length equals 11 residues. V was pared by 6 bases and J by 13 bases, with 8 bases of the junction left unmatched. DNA of the CDR3: TGCAGTGCCAACAAAGGGACAGGACAGTTCTTC. This codes for CSANKGTGQFF.

J is TRBJ2-7 and V is TRBV6-5; D gene uncertain. Trimming left V 6 bases short and J 9 bases short, with 9 bases between. Germline CDR1 and CDR2: MNHEY and SVGAGI. The CDR3 length is 10 residues. CDR3 residues: CASSATGQYF. DNA for the CDR3: TGTGCCAGCAGCGCTACTGGGCAGTACTTC.

The rearrangement links TRBV7-2 to TRBJ2-3, with unresolved D. Per the germline V gene, CDR1 is SGHTA and CDR2 is FQGNSA. The V end lost 0 bases, the J end lost 3 bases, and 10 bases lay between the germline ends. This CDR3 comprises 15 residues. This chain's CDR3 is CASSLAVDLTDTQYF. CDR3 coding DNA: TGTGCCAGCAGCTTAGCGGTAGATTTAACAGATACGCAGTATTTT.

This sequence joins TRBV30 and TRBJ1-1; D is perhaps TRBD1 (5 bases). Germline lookup yields CDR1 GTSNPN and CDR2 SVGIG (reference sequence). With 0 bases removed from V and 5 bases from J, the gap between germline ends came to 10 bases. The CDR3 runs to 13 residues. CDR3 amino acids: CAWSVGGVTEAFF. As DNA, the CDR3 is TGTGCCTGGAGTGTTGGGGGGGTGACTGAAGCTTTCTTT.

This chain connects TRBV3-1 (or the pseudogene TRBV3-2) to TRBJ2-1; 13 bases are shared with TRBD2. V shed 5 bases, J shed 6 bases, and the junction held 4 bases outside the gene matches. The CDR3 is made up of 15 amino acids. Germline CDR1 is LGHDT and CDR2 is YNNKEL (reference sequence). This CDR3 reads CASSVGTSGTNEQFF. For the CDR3, the DNA is TGTGCCAGCAGCGTCGGGACTAGCGGGACCAATGAGCAGTTCTTC.

The V and J genes are TRBV28 and TRBJ2-7, with 10 bases matching TRBD1. The CDR3 covers 17 residues. V was clipped by 3 bases and J by 2 bases; unmatched bases: 10. Germline V gene data show CDR1 as MDHEN and CDR2 as SYDVKM. This CDR3 is CASSFKYRDRGPYEQYF. The CDR3 nucleotides read TGTGCCAGCAGTTTCAAATACCGGGACAGGGGTCCCTACGAGCAGTACTTC.

The gene calls are TRBV6-6 and TRBJ1-1; 11 nucleotides line up with TRBD1. The germline V gene encodes CDR1 MNHNY and CDR2 SVGAGI (reference sequence). V was pared by 2 bases and J by 5 bases, with 7 bases of the junction left unmatched. This CDR3 is 16 amino acids long. The CDR3 loop is CASSYGQGAPWTEAFF. CDR3 coding DNA: TGTGCCAGCAGTTACGGACAGGGGGCCCCGTGGACTGAAGCTTTCTTT.